This T cell receptor (beta chain) was obtained from a study of blood T cell repertoires in COVID-19. Study context: Samples came from the United States, Italy and Spain, spanning acute and convalescent COVID-19.

Original methodology: The assay estimated nucleated cells by amplifying reference gene primers. The repertoire was sequenced with immunoSEQ multiplex PCR; TCRdb's copy has only in-frame clones and lacks some. The DNA was the basis for D and trimming; V, J and clone size are from that table. The sample has 250,000 or so clones, around 84% seen once. The CDR3 covers 16 residues. V lost 3 bases, J lost 7 bases, and 16 bases lay in between. Germline V gives CDR1 MNHEY, CDR2 SMNVEV (reference sequence). The rearrangement uses TRBV27 and TRBJ1-6; D perhaps matches TRBD1 (6 bases). This TCR came from a man in his 60s with acute or convalescent COVID-19. What was sequenced was peripheral blood. The CDR3 nucleotides read TGTGCCAGCAGTTTTAGCATCGCGGGGGGCAATTCACCCCTCCACTTT. The encoded protein is CASSFSIAGGNSPLHF.